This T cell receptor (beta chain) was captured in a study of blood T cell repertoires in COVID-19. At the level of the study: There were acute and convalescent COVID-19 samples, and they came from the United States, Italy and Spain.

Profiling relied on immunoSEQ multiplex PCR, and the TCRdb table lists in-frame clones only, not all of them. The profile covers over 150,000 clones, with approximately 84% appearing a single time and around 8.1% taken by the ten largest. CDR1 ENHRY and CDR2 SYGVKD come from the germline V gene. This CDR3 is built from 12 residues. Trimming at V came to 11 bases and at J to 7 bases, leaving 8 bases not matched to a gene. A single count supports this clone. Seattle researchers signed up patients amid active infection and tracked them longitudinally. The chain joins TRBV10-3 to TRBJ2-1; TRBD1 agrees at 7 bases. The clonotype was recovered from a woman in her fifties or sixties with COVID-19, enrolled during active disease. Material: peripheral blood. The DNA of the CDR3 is TGTGCCTCTAGACAGGGACGGAATGAGCAGTTCTTC. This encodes CASRQGRNEQFF.